This T cell receptor (beta chain) was profiled in a study of blood T cell repertoires in COVID-19 (dated by TCRdb to about 2020). Regarding the complete study: The collaborator samples originated in the United States, Italy and Spain and spanned the acute and convalescent phases of COVID-19. Nearly every sample came with metadata listing a de-identified subject ID, COVID-19 status, age in years and sex. Samples came from the ongoing ImmuneRACE study (first 160 participants) plus 1,254 subjects from 6 global collaborators. Where available, HLA class I and class II types were obtained from metadata supplied by the sample provider rather than from assay-based typing. Deeply sampled blood TCRbeta repertoires from subjects exposed to, actively infected with, or recovered from COVID-19 were included in the dataset. The material from the prospective study consisted of cDNA or gDNA derived from T cells, B-cell-depleted T cells, or PBMCs. The repertoires were released in a freely available public database intended as a resource for research on the immune response to SARS-CoV-2.

The germline V gene (reference sequence) yields MNHEY for CDR1 and SMNVEV for CDR2. V and J are truncated by 2 bases and 0 bases respectively, leaving an intervening sequence of 11 bases. The cysteine opens and the phenylalanine closes a CDR3 of 16 amino acids. Just the 48-base CDR3 DNA is kept, in frame starting at base 1. In Seattle, one collaborating source enrolled patients while the infection was active and tracked those patients longitudinally over the course of disease. Whole blood was collected in K2EDTA tubes by collaborating institutions according to the institutions' own protocols. For TCRbeta analysis, collaborators shipped samples as frozen whole blood, isolated PBMCs, or DNA extracted from either of those sample types. The research as a whole found: How much clinical and demographic metadata was included differed by source and by participant, and the metadata was provided uncurated.

This clone was recorded only once. The antigen this receptor binds is unknown. Per-base qualities were not stored, and no clone one base away is much larger. TCRbeta CDR3 regions were amplified from genomic DNA by means of the immunoSEQ Assay, a bias-controlled multiplex PCR. The original methods were these. The number of nucleated cells in each sample was estimated by amplification of reference gene primers within the assay. To quantify the absolute abundance of each unique TCRbeta CDR3 rearrangement, sequence reads were collapsed and filtered. For each sample, productive Simpson clonality was calculated by taking the square root of Simpson's diversity index across productive rearrangements. The table was pulled from immuneACCESS by TCRdb, which kept in-frame rearrangements only. Such tables lose some clones; where checked, under half of the loss comes from unresolved V genes, and the rest has no known cause. V, J and clone size derive from that table, while D and trimming were established from the DNA sequence. This sample comprises about 260,000 clones, around 87% of them detected only once. In total, the top ten clones hold roughly 5% of the sample.

This receptor chain uses TRBV27 and TRBJ1-3; the D gene assignment is ambiguous. The TCR comes from a woman aged 60-70 years with COVID-19, enrolled during active disease. The source material was peripheral blood. The CDR3 reads as follows: CASSLGHPSSGNTIYF. The DNA reads as follows: TGTGCCAGCAGTTTAGGGCACCCGAGCTCTGGAAACACCATATATTTT.